A selection of T cell receptor beta chains follows, all from one sample in a study of vaccination and CD4 T cells after COVID-19. TCRdb fed the PCR reads into MiXCR, producing one record per CDR3 protein. The sample shows more than 15,000 distinct CDR3 sequences, about 39% of them seen only once. For these receptors, no antigen is known. The sequenced sample was CD4+ T cells from blood, cultured in vitro. All receptors derive from a human donor who had recovered from COVID-19. Each CDR3 is given with its conserved first and last residue. A D gene is named only where the DNA matches it firmly. Not all rows give a size; the values are once, few, many and, for expanded clones, a class.

clone size,D gene,J gene,V gene,CDR3 protein,CDR3 DNA
.,.,TRBJ2-7,TRBV29-1,CSVEDLAQGGYEQYF,TGCAGCGTTGAAGATTTAGCGCAGGGTGGATACGAGCAGTACTTC
.,.,TRBJ2-1,TRBV20-1,CSARMDSAGNEQFF,TGCAGTGCTAGAATGGACTCCGCGGGGAATGAGCAGTTCTTC
.,TRBD2,TRBJ2-5,TRBV18,CASSQRTSGAQETQYF,TGTGCCAGCTCCCAACGGACTAGCGGGGCACAAGAGACCCAGTACTTC
.,.,TRBJ2-5,TRBV11-2,CASSSGVTSPETQYF,TGTGCCAGCAGCTCAGGGGTCACTAGCCCAGAGACCCAGTACTTC
.,TRBD1,TRBJ2-2,TRBV3-1,CASSQVSGGLTGELFF,TGTGCCAGCAGCCAAGTATCAGGGGGCCTTACCGGGGAGCTGTTTTTT
.,.,TRBJ2-6,TRBV20-1,CSAVRANVLTF,TGCAGTGCTGTCCGGGCCAACGTCCTGACTTTC
.,TRBD1,TRBJ1-2,TRBV19,CASSIAAGGSYGYTF,TGTGCCAGTAGTATAGCTGCAGGGGGCAGCTATGGCTACACCTTC
medium-sized,.,TRBJ1-2,TRBV20-1,CSATNHRRPVNDYTF,TGCAGTGCCACAAACCATAGACGGCCCGTCAACGACTACACCTTC
.,TRBD2,TRBJ2-1,TRBV11-2,CASGAGGLSYNEQFF,TGTGCCAGCGGGGCGGGGGGCTTATCCTACAATGAGCAGTTCTTC
.,TRBD2,TRBJ2-1,TRBV7-2,CASRPGTSSYNEQFF,TGTGCCAGCAGACCCGGGACTAGCAGTTACAATGAGCAGTTCTTC
few,.,TRBJ2-3,TRBV6-5,CASSYSGITDTQYF,TGTGCCAGCAGTTACTCCGGGATAACAGATACGCAGTATTTT
few,.,TRBJ1-5,TRBV21-1,CASSKERVWNQPQHF,TGTGCCAGCAGCAAGGAGAGGGTCTGGAATCAGCCCCAGCATTTT
.,.,TRBJ1-6,TRBV4-1,CASSQGPGGRFNSPLHF,TGCGCCAGCAGCCAAGGACCCGGGGGCAGGTTTAATTCACCCCTCCACTTT
.,.,TRBJ1-2,TRBV2,CASRIGVNYGYTF,TGTGCCAGCCGCATCGGGGTAAACTATGGCTACACCTTC
few,.,TRBJ2-7,TRBV20-1,CSTYRNYEQYF,TGCAGTACCTACAGGAATTACGAGCAGTACTTC
few,TRBD1,TRBJ1-2,TRBV6-5,CASSYSSGQGNYGYTF,TGTGCCAGCAGTTACTCGTCGGGACAGGGTAACTATGGCTACACCTTC
.,TRBD2,TRBJ2-1,TRBV20-1,CSARGTSGRTYNEQFF,TGCAGTGCTAGAGGGACTAGCGGGAGAACCTACAATGAGCAGTTCTTC
.,.,TRBJ1-5,TRBV2,CASSEHRVHQPQHF,TGTGCCAGCAGTGAACACAGGGTGCATCAGCCCCAGCATTTT
.,TRBD2,TRBJ2-5,TRBV20-1,CSAGRTSGQETQYF,TGCAGTGCTGGAAGAACTAGCGGCCAAGAGACCCAGTACTTC
few,TRBD1,TRBJ1-6,TRBV11-2,CASRSPGQGNSPLHF,TGTGCCAGCAGATCGCCGGGACAGGGGAATTCACCCCTCCACTTT
once,.,TRBJ1-5,TRBV2,CASTRGHTNQPQHF,TGTGCCAGCACAAGGGGTCACACCAATCAGCCCCAGCATTTT
few,TRBD2,TRBJ2-3,TRBV20-1,CSARDPAMGGGTDTQYF,TGCAGTGCTAGAGATCCCGCAATGGGGGGAGGGACAGATACGCAGTATTTT
.,.,TRBJ2-2,TRBV25-1,CASSEIDRSGELFF,TGTGCCAGCAGTGAAATAGACCGGAGCGGGGAGCTGTTTTTT
.,TRBD2,TRBJ2-7,TRBV20-1,CSAGWTSRYEQYF,TGCAGTGCTGGGTGGACTAGTCGCTACGAGCAGTACTTC
few,.,TRBJ2-7,TRBV14,CASSQDHGEQYF,TGTGCCAGCAGCCAAGACCACGGCGAGCAGTACTTC
.,.,TRBJ2-7,TRBV6-1,CASARGASPSYEQYF,TGTGCCAGCGCCCGAGGGGCCAGCCCCTCCTACGAGCAGTACTTC
.,.,TRBJ2-7,TRBV7-2,CASSLAGDFSPYEQYF,TGTGCCAGCAGCTTAGCAGGGGACTTCAGCCCCTACGAGCAGTACTTC
few,.,TRBJ1-1,TRBV7-3,CASSQGPNTEAFF,TGTGCCAGCAGCCAAGGGCCTAACACTGAAGCTTTCTTT
.,TRBD1,TRBJ1-2,TRBV5-4,CASVTPGQGSYGYTF,TGTGCCAGCGTCACCCCGGGACAGGGGTCCTATGGCTACACCTTC
.,.,TRBJ1-1,TRBV28,CASSTERITEAFF,TGTGCCAGCAGTACAGAACGGATCACTGAAGCTTTCTTT
few,.,TRBJ2-2,TRBV28,CASEFSGGNTGELFF,TGTGCCAGCGAGTTCTCTGGGGGAAACACCGGGGAGCTGTTTTTT
.,TRBD1,TRBJ2-1,TRBV11-3,CASSLEAGRDRGRGEQFF,TGTGCCAGCAGCTTAGAGGCGGGGCGGGACAGGGGGCGAGGTGAGCAGTTCTTC
.,TRBD1,TRBJ2-1,TRBV20-1,CSAQQGARNEQFF,TGCAGTGCTCAACAGGGGGCTCGCAATGAGCAGTTCTTC
.,.,TRBJ1-5,TRBV24-1,CATSERGNQPQHF,TGTGCCACCAGTGAAAGGGGCAATCAGCCCCAGCATTTT
few,.,TRBJ1-6,TRBV20-1,CSARQGHRAGPLHF,TGCAGTGCTAGGCAGGGACATCGGGCGGGGCCCCTCCACTTT
few,.,TRBJ2-3,TRBV20-1,CSATTVEPFTDTQYF,TGCAGTGCTACAACAGTAGAACCTTTCACAGATACGCAGTATTTT
few,.,TRBJ2-1,TRBV20-1,CSAGSSYNEQFF,TGCAGTGCCGGTAGCTCCTACAATGAGCAGTTCTTC
few,.,TRBJ1-1,TRBV6-5,CASSYSGQMNTEAFF,TGTGCCAGCAGTTACTCGGGACAAATGAACACTGAAGCTTTCTTT